The 4 T cell receptor beta chains in this list originate from one sample, sequenced in a study of human T cells and chemical hapten exposure. TCRdb redid the calling of the RACE reads with MiXCR, one entry per CDR3 protein. The profile shows around 45,000 distinct CDR3 sequences, 3.5% to 4% of them singletons. The time point here: healthy volunteer bleed at 6 weeks. It was unfractionated whole blood from which total RNA was extracted. Sequencing was done on a sample of whole blood. These receptors were taken from a human donor in good health. Some clones in this sample may be carry-over from other donors' samples.

This clonotype was seen many times. V gene TRBV24-1 combines with J gene TRBJ1-1; D unresolved. The V gene lost 3 bases and the J gene lost 4 bases, with 11 bases spanning the gap. Germline CDR1 reads KGHDR; CDR2 reads SFDVKD. The CDR3 sequence is 14 residues long. The DNA for the CDR3 is TGTGCCACCAGTGATGAGGGAGGGAGCACTGAAGCTTTCTTT. Translated, it gives CATSDEGGSTEAFF.

V usage is TRBV7-2 and J usage is TRBJ2-3; D not certain. With 5 bases removed from V and 6 bases from J, the gap between germline ends came to 15 bases. The CDR3 totals 14 residues. Germline CDR1 is SGHTA and CDR2 is FQGNSA. CDR3 region: CASSPIVLVDTQYF. DNA of the CDR3: TGTGCCAGCAGCCCCATAGTGCTGGTGGATACGCAGTATTTT.

This clonotype was recorded at least ten times. This rearrangement joins TRBV27 to TRBJ1-1, with D maybe TRBD1 (6 bases). V was cut by 0 bases and J by 4 bases, with 9 bases left in between. The CDR3 runs 14 residues. Per germline, CDR1 MNHEY and CDR2 SMNVEV (reference sequence). The CDR3 protein is CASSLSGRGTEAFF. The CDR3, as DNA: TGTGCCAGCAGTTTATCTGGCAGGGGCACTGAAGCTTTCTTT.

The rearrangement uses TRBV4-1 and TRBJ1-2; D may be TRBD1 (6 bases). Deletions cut 2 bases from V and 5 bases from J, with 15 bases between. The CDR3 sequence is 15 residues long. CDR1 and CDR2 (germline): MGHRA, YSYEKL. CDR3 amino acids: CASSQISPGTYGYTF. The CDR3 nucleotides read TGCGCCAGCAGCCAAATATCGCCAGGGACATATGGCTACACCTTC.